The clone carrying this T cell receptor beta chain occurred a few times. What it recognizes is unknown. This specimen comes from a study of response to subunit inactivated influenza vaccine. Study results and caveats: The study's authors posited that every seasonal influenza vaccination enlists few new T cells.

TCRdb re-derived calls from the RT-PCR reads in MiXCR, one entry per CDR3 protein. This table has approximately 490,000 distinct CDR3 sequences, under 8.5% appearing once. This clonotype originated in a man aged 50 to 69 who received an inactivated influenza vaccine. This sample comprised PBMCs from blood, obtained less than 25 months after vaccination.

The CDR3 sequence: CSADGRLRAADEQYF. For the CDR3, the DNA is TGCAGTGCCGATGGGCGGTTGCGGGCGGCGGACGAGCAGTACTTC. The chain is built from TRBV20-1 and TRBJ2-7, with a possible D match to TRBD2 (5 bases). The CDR3 runs to 15 residues. V was pared by 6 bases and J by 5 bases, with 23 bases between. Germline loops: CDR1 DFQATT, CDR2 SNEGSKA (reference sequence).